The 10 T cell receptor beta chains given below trace back to one sample, sequenced in a study of blood T cell repertoires in COVID-19. Sequencing was performed with immunoSEQ multiplex PCR; in TCRdb, only in-frame clones are kept and a portion is missing. The data show about 120,000 clones, with roughly 82% seen just once and about 12% held by the top ten. The sequenced material came from peripheral blood. The receptors here all came from a human donor in a cohort sampled during active COVID-19.

The chain links TRBV6-6 to TRBJ2-1, with D perhaps TRBD2 (6 bases). The CDR3 is 13 amino acids. V lost 8 bases and J lost 5, with 13 bases in between. Germline assignment: CDR1 MNHNY and CDR2 SVGAGI (reference sequence). CDR3 nucleotide sequence: TGTGCCAGCGGGAGGACTGAAAACAATGAGCAGTTCTTC. It codes for CASGRTENNEQFF.

The chain has TRBV15 and TRBJ2-5, with D perhaps matching TRBD1 (6 bases). V lost 1 base to trimming and J lost 2 bases, with 14 bases between them. Germline loops: CDR1 LNHNV, CDR2 YYDKDF (reference sequence). The CDR3 length is 16 residues. CDR3 coding DNA: TGTGCCACCAGCAGAGCCCGGGCAGGGGTACAAGAGACCCAGTACTTC. Translated, it gives CATSRARAGVQETQYF.

Only one count was recorded for this clone. This chain links TRBV7-8 with TRBJ1-1, with 7 bases identical to TRBD1. The CDR3 consists of 13 residues. Germline-derived CDR1 and CDR2 are SGHVS and FQNEAQ. J was trimmed by 3 bases and V by 7 bases; bases with no gene match: 5. CDR3 sequence reads: CASKDRRHTEAFF. The CDR3 DNA sequence: TGTGCCAGCAAGGACAGGCGGCACACTGAAGCTTTCTTT. The variable domain in full, completed from reference TRBV7-8 and TRBJ1-1, reads GAGVSQSPRYKVAKRGQDVALRCDPISGHVSLFWYQQALGQGPEFLTYFQNEAQLDKSGLPSDRFFAERPEGSVSTLKIQRTQQEDSAVYLCASKDRRHTEAFFGQGTRLTVV.

The rearrangement joins TRBV11-3 to TRBJ1-2; no firm D call. The germline CDR1 and CDR2 sequences are SGHNT and YENEEA. With 0 bases removed from V and 0 bases from J, the gap between germline ends came to 8 bases. This CDR3 is 15 amino acids long. DNA of the CDR3: TGTGCCAGCAGCTTAGAGAACAACGCTAACTATGGCTACACCTTC. It encodes CASSLENNANYGYTF.

The genes are TRBV6-5 and TRBJ2-7, with unresolved D. The length of the CDR3 is 13 residues. V lost 2 bases and J lost 4, with 9 bases in between. Germline V lookup: CDR1 MNHEY, CDR2 SVGAGI. The chain's CDR3 is CASSYGGYYEQYF. The DNA for the CDR3 is TGTGCCAGCAGTTACGGCGGTTATTACGAGCAGTACTTC.

The CDR3 spells CASSSRVAGELFF. The CDR3 DNA reads TGTGCCAGCAGCTCCCGGGTTGCCGGGGAGCTGTTTTTT. This rearrangement joins TRBV13 to TRBJ2-2; D is unresolved. The germline V gene encodes CDR1 PRHDT and CDR2 FYEKMQ (reference sequence). The CDR3 runs 13 residues. Trimming took off 4 bases at V and 6 bases at J, with 9 bases between the two ends.

The sample holds a few counts of this clone. This rearrangement joins TRBV6-5 to TRBJ1-2; 8 bases agree with TRBD1. V was pared by 7 bases and J by 4 bases, with 11 bases of the junction left unmatched. This CDR3 has 15 residues. Germline CDR1 and CDR2: MNHEY and SVGAGI. CDR3 bases: TGTGCCAGCACCAAACAGGGGGGGCTTGGCTATGGCTACACCTTC. This translates into CASTKQGGLGYGYTF.

The chain recombines TRBV5-6 with TRBJ1-5, with 12 bases lining up with TRBD1. The CDR3 is 14 residues long. Looked up from germline, CDR1 is SGHDT and CDR2 is YYEEEE. J lost 11 bases, V lost 4 bases, and 7 bases had no gene match. CDR3 nucleotide sequence: TGTGCCAGCAGCGAGGGACAGGGGGCCGTAGCCCAGCATTTT. The encoded protein is CASSEGQGAVAQHF.

The rearrangement uses TRBV18 and TRBJ2-2; 7 nucleotides match TRBD2. The CDR3 totals 20 residues. Germline V CDR1 and CDR2: KGHSH, LQKENI. V dropped 3 bases and J dropped 6; count of bases not matched to a gene: 22. The CDR3 coding sequence is TGTGCCAGCTCACCGCGACAGTTACGGTACGGGAGCGGGGTTCCCGGGGAGCTGTTTTTT. This encodes CASSPRQLRYGSGVPGELFF.

In this sample, this clone turned up once. The gene calls are TRBV6-1 and TRBJ2-1, with TRBD1 as a possible D gene (6 bases). CDR3 length: 14 amino acids. V dropped 1 base and J dropped 7 bases, with 11 bases sitting between them. CDR1 and CDR2 (germline): MNHNS, SASEGT. The CDR3 DNA sequence: TGTGCCAGCAGTGAAGATCCCAGGGGAAATGAGCAGTTCTTC. Its protein is CASSEDPRGNEQFF.